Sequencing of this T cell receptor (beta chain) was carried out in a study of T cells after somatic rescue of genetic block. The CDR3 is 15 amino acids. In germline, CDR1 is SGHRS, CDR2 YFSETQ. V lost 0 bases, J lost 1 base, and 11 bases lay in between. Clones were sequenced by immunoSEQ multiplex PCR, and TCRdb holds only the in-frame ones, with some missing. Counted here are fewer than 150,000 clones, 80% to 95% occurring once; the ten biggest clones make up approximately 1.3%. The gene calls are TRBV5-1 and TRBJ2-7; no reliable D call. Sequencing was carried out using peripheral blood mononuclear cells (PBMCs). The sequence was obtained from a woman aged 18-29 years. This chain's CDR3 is CASSLDFSFSYEQYF. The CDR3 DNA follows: TGCGCCAGCAGCTTGGACTTCTCATTTTCCTACGAGCAGTACTTC.